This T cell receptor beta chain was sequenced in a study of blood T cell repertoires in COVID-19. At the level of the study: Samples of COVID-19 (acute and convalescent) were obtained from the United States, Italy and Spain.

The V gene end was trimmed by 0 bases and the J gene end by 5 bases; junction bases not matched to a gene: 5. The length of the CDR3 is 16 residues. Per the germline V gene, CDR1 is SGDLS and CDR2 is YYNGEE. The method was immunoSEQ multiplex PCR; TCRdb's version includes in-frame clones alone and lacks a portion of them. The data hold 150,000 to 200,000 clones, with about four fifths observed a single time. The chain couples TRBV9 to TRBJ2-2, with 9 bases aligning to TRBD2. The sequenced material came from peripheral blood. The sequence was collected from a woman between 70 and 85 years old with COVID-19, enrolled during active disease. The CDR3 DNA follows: TGTGCCAGCAGCGTAGTGGGCGGGAGGGGGACCGGGGAGCTGTTTTTT. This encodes CASSVVGGRGTGELFF.